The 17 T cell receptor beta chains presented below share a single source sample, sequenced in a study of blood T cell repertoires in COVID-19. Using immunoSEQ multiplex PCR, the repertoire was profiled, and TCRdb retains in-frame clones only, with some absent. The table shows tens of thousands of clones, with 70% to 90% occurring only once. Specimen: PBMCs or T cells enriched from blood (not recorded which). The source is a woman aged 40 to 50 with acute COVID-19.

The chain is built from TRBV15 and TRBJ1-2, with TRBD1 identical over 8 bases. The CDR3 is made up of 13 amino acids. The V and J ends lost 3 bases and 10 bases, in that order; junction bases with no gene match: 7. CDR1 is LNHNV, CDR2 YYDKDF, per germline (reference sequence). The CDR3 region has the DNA TGTGCCACCAGCAGTGGACAGGGTCAGGTCTACACCTTC. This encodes CATSSGQGQVYTF.

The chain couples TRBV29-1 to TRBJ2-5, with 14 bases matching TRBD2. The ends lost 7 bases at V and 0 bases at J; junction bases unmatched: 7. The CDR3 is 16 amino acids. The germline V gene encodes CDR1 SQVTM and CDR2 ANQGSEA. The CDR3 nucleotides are TGCAGCGCTACGGGACTAGCGGGGGAGAACCAAGAGACCCAGTACTTC. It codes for CSATGLAGENQETQYF. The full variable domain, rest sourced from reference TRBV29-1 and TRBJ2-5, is SAVISQKPSRDICQRGTSLTIQCQVDSQVTMMFWYRQQPGQSLTLIATANQGSEATYESGFVIDKFPISRPNLTFSTLTVSNMSPEDSSIYLCSATGLAGENQETQYFGPGTRLLVL.

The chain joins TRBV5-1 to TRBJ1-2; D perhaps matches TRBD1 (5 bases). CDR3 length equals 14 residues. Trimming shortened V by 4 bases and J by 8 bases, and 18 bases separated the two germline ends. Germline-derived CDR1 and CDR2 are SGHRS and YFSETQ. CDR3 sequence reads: CASSLGGGVYGYTF. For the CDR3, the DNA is TGCGCCAGCAGCCTAGGTGGGGGGGTTTACGGCTACACCTTC.

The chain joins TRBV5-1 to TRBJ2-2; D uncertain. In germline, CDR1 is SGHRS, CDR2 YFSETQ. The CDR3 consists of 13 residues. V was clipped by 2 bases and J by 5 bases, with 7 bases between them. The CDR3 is CASSFIQTGELFF. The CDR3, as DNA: TGCGCCAGCAGCTTTATTCAGACCGGGGAGCTGTTTTTT.

The DNA of the CDR3 is TGTGCCAGCAGCTCCACACGCAACAGCTATTCACCCCTCCACTTT. As protein: CASSSTRNSYSPLHF. The V gene is TRBV5-4, the J gene TRBJ1-6, with D unresolved. Germline-derived CDR1 and CDR2 are SGHNT and YYREEE (reference sequence). There are 15 residues in the CDR3. V lost 3 bases and J lost 8, with 15 bases in between.

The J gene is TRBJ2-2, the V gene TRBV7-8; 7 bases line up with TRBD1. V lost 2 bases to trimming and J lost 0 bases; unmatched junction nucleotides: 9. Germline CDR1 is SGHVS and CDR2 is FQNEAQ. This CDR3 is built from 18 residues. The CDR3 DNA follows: TGTGCCAGCAGCTTACGGAGACAGGGTCTCGCGAACACCGGGGAGCTGTTTTTT. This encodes CASSLRRQGLANTGELFF. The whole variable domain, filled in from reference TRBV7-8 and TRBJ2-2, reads GAGVSQSPRYKVAKRGQDVALRCDPISGHVSLFWYQQALGQGPEFLTYFQNEAQLDKSGLPSDRFFAERPEGSVSTLKIQRTQQEDSAVYLCASSLRRQGLANTGELFFGEGSRLTVL.

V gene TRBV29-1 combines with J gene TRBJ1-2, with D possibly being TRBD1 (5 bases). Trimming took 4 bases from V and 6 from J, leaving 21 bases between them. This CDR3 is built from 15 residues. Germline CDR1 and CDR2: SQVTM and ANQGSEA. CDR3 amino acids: CSVVLGTGAGDGYTF. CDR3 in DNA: TGCAGCGTTGTGTTGGGGACTGGGGCTGGGGATGGCTACACCTTC. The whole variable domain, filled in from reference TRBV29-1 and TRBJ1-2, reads SAVISQKPSRDICQRGTSLTIQCQVDSQVTMMFWYRQQPGQSLTLIATANQGSEATYESGFVIDKFPISRPNLTFSTLTVSNMSPEDSSIYLCSVVLGTGAGDGYTFGSGTRLTVV.

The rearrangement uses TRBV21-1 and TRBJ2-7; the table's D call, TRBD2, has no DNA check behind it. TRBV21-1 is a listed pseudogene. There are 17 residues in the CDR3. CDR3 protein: CASSKTYGLAGMVEQYF. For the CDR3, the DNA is TGTGCCAGCAGCAAGACCTACGGACTAGCGGGGATGGTCGAGCAGTACTTC.

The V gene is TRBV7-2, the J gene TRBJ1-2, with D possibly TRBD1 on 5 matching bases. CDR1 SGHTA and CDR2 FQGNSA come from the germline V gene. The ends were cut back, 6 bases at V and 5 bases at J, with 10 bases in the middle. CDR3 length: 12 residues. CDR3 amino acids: CASSRDSYGYTF. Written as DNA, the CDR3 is TGTGCCAGCAGTCGAGACAGTTATGGCTACACCTTC.

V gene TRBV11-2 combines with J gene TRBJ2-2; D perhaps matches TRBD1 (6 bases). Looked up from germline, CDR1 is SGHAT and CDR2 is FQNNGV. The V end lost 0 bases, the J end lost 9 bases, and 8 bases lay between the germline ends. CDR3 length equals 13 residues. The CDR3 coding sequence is TGTGCCAGCAGCTTAGACAGGGGCCGGGAGCTGTTTTTT. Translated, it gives CASSLDRGRELFF.

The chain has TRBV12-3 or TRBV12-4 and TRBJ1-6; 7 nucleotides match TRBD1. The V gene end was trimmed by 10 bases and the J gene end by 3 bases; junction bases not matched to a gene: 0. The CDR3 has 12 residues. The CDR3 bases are TGTGCCACAGGGGGCTATAATTCACCCCTCCACTTT. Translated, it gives CATGGYNSPLHF.

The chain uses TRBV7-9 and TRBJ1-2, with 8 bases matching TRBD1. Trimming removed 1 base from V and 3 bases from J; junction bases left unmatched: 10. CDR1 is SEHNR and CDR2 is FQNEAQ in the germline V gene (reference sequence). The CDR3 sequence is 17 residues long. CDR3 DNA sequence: TGTGCCAGCAGCTTAGTGGGGGGACAGGTACCCCACTATGGCTACACCTTC. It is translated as CASSLVGGQVPHYGYTF.

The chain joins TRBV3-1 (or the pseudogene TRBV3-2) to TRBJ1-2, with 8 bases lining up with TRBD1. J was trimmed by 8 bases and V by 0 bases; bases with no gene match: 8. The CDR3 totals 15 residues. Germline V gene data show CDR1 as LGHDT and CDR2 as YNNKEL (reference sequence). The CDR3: CASSQDWQGAQGYTF. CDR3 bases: TGTGCCAGCAGCCAAGACTGGCAGGGGGCGCAGGGCTACACCTTC.

CDR3: CASSRRTVTPSNQPQHF. The CDR3 DNA follows: TGTGCCAGTAGTAGGAGGACGGTAACCCCAAGCAATCAGCCCCAGCATTTT. The chain carries TRBV19 and TRBJ1-5; D gene ambiguous. The CDR3 runs to 17 residues. Trimming shortened V by 4 bases and J by 1 base, and 17 bases separated the two germline ends. The germline V gene encodes CDR1 LNHDA and CDR2 SQIVND (reference sequence).

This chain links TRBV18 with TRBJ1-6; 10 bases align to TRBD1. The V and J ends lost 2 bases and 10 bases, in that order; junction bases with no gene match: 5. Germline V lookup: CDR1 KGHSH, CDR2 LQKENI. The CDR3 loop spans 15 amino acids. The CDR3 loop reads CASSPGQGVNSPLHF. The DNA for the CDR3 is TGTGCCAGCTCACCAGGACAGGGGGTAAACTCACCCCTCCACTTT. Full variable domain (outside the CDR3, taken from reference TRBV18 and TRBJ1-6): NAGVMQNPRHLVRRRGQEARLRCSPMKGHSHVYWYRQLPEEGLKFMVYLQKENIIDESGMPKERFSAEFPKEGPSILRIQQVVRGDSAAYFCASSPGQGVNSPLHFGNGTRLTVT.

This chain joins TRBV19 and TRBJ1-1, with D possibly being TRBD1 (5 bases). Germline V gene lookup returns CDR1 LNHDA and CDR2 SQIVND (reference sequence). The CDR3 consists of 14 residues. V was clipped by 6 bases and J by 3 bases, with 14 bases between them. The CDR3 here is CASSPGTKDTEAFF. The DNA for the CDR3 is TGTGCCAGTAGCCCTGGGACTAAAGACACTGAAGCTTTCTTT.

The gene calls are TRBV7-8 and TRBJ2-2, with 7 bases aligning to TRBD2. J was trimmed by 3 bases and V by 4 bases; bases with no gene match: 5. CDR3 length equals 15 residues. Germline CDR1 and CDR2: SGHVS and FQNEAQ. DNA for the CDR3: TGTGCCAGCAGCTCGGCGGGAGAATACACCGGGGAGCTGTTTTTT. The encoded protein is CASSSAGEYTGELFF.